The 7 T cell receptor beta chains below come from one sample, sequenced in a study of T cell responses to AZD1222 COVID-19 vaccine. The data were produced by immunoSEQ multiplex PCR, yet TCRdb's version contains in-frame clones alone and is incomplete. The profile shows 100,000 to 120,000 clones, around nine tenths of them singletons. Here the sequenced sample was peripheral blood, taken on day 0 of AZD1222 vaccination. Receptor source: an adult in good health.

This clone was observed once. V gene TRBV5-4 combines with J gene TRBJ2-7; the D gene is possibly TRBD2 (6 bases). The V and J ends lost 1 base and 5 bases respectively, with 13 bases between them. Germline V gene lookup returns CDR1 SGHNT and CDR2 YYREEE (reference sequence). The CDR3 totals 14 residues. The CDR3 bases are TGTGCCAGCAGCTTGAGTGGGAGGATCCACGAGCAGTACTTC. It is translated as CASSLSGRIHEQYF.

This chain joins TRBV7-3 and TRBJ1-1; TRBD1 might be the D (5 bases). This CDR3 comprises 15 residues. V lost 2 bases, J lost 5 bases, and 15 bases lay in between. Germline CDR1 SGHTA, CDR2 FQGTGA. For the CDR3, the DNA is TGTGCCAGCAGCTTACAAGGGGTGGCGGATACTGAAGCTTTCTTT. It is translated as CASSLQGVADTEAFF.

The chain links TRBV7-3 to TRBJ1-1; D is ambiguous. CDR3 length equals 13 residues. V dropped 4 bases and J dropped 8 bases, with 14 bases sitting between them. The germline V gene has CDR1 SGHTA and CDR2 FQGTGA. The CDR3 loop reads CASSSNTVSEAFF. DNA of the CDR3: TGTGCCAGCAGCTCCAACACTGTCTCCGAAGCTTTCTTT.

The J gene is TRBJ2-2, the V gene TRBV7-3, with 7 bases that match TRBD1. Per germline, CDR1 SGHTA and CDR2 FQGTGA. There are 14 residues in the CDR3. Germline trimming cut 3 bases from V and 4 bases from J; bases unmatched to any gene: 2. CDR3 DNA: TGTGCCAGCAGCTTCTCAGGGGGCACCGGGGAGCTGTTTTTT. Residues: CASSFSGGTGELFF.

J is TRBJ1-1 and V is TRBV18, with TRBD1 identical over 9 bases. Germline CDR1 and CDR2: KGHSH and LQKENI. The CDR3 is made up of 15 amino acids. V gave up 3 bases and J gave up 3 bases; unmatched junction bases: 5. CDR3 amino acids: CASSPRDREYTEAFF. Written as DNA, the CDR3 is TGTGCCAGCTCACCGAGGGACAGGGAATACACTGAAGCTTTCTTT.

The chain has TRBV30 and TRBJ2-7; unclear D gene. Per germline, CDR1 GTSNPN and CDR2 SVGIG (reference sequence). This CDR3 has 14 residues. The V end lost 2 bases, the J end lost 0 bases, and 11 bases lay between the germline ends. CDR3 amino acids: CAWSWYGSSYEQYF. Here the CDR3 DNA reads TGTGCCTGGAGTTGGTACGGCAGCTCCTACGAGCAGTACTTC.

The J gene is TRBJ1-6, the V gene TRBV7-9; D is unresolved. Trimming cost V 5 bases and J 5 bases, with 16 bases left between them. Germline-derived CDR1 and CDR2 are SEHNR and FQNEAQ (reference sequence). CDR3 length equals 16 residues. The CDR3 is CASSPPGVSDNSPLHF. Here the CDR3 DNA reads TGTGCCAGCAGCCCACCAGGAGTTTCCGATAATTCACCCCTCCACTTT.